A selection of T cell receptor beta chains follows, all from one sample in a study of patients and donors after allogeneic stem cell transplantation. TCRdb re-analysed the RT-PCR reads in MiXCR, keeping a single row per CDR3 protein. Of about 960,000 distinct CDR3 sequences in the sample, approximately 19% were seen once. The sample consisted of blood, either unsorted or a sorted T cell fraction (not recorded which). These receptor sequences come from a human donor who was either an allogeneic HSCT recipient or a stem cell or donor lymphocyte infusion donor (not recorded which). It is not recorded whose cells these are; they may come from a transplant donor. Each CDR3 is given with its conserved first and last residue. D genes are given only for firm matches. Clone sizes are given selectively: once, few, many, or a class where the clone is expanded.

>TRBV20-1|.|TRBJ1-4|.
CSARALGVYEKLFF
TGCAGTGCTAGAGCTCTTGGGGTTTATGAAAAACTGTTTTTT
>TRBV12-3/TRBV12-4|many|TRBJ1-2|.
CASSSGLPFGYTF
TGTGCCAGCAGTTCCGGCCTGCCCTTTGGCTACACCTTC
>TRBV29-1|few|TRBJ2-1|.
CSVNRVVGDEQFF
TGCAGCGTAAACAGGGTTGTGGGCGATGAGCAGTTCTTC
>TRBV21-1|.|TRBJ1-3|.
CASSNGGLSSGNTIYF
TGTGCCAGCAGCAACGGGGGACTCAGCTCTGGAAACACCATATATTTT
>TRBV13|.|TRBJ2-7|.
CASSLGEGRGVEQYF
TGTGCCAGCAGCTTAGGCGAGGGACGGGGTGTCGAGCAGTACTTC
>TRBV30|.|TRBJ1-4|.
CAWSVREKLFF
TGTGCCTGGAGTGTGAGGGAAAAACTGTTTTTT
>TRBV6-5|.|TRBJ1-2|.
CASSSITTGQRNYGYTF
TGTGCCAGCAGTTCTATCACAACCGGACAGCGCAACTATGGCTACACCTTC
>TRBV21-1|.|TRBJ1-2|.
CASSRRAGYTF
TGTGCCAGCAGCCGTAGGGCAGGCTACACCTTC
>TRBV9|.|TRBJ1-1|.
CASSVGGRVSTEAFF
TGTGCCAGCAGCGTAGGAGGCAGGGTTAGCACTGAAGCTTTCTTT
>TRBV5-1|few|TRBJ1-5|TRBD1
CASSPRQGYDNQPQHF
TGCGCCAGCAGCCCTCGACAGGGGTATGACAATCAGCCCCAGCATTTT
>TRBV16|.|TRBJ1-5|.
CASSQSLGFSNQPQHF
TGTGCCAGCAGCCAATCGCTGGGGTTCAGCAATCAGCCCCAGCATTTT
>TRBV12-3/TRBV12-4|once|TRBJ2-3|.
CASSLERSADTQYF
TGTGCCAGCAGTTTAGAAAGGTCGGCAGATACGCAGTATTTT
>TRBV6-2/TRBV6-3|.|TRBJ2-7|TRBD1
CASIRDRGRDEQYF
TGTGCCAGCATCAGGGACAGGGGGCGAGACGAGCAGTACTTC
>TRBV5-1|.|TRBJ2-2|TRBD2
CASSPSEAGTNTGELFF
TGCGCCTCCAGCCCTTCTGAAGCGGGGACGAACACCGGGGAGCTGTTTTTT
>TRBV5-1|.|TRBJ2-5|TRBD1
CASSYEYRGEETQYF
TGCGCCAGCAGCTATGAGTACAGGGGAGAAGAGACCCAGTACTTC
>TRBV6-4|few|TRBJ2-1|TRBD2
CASKWTSGDGFDEQFF
TGTGCCAGCAAATGGACTAGCGGGGATGGGTTCGATGAGCAGTTCTTC
>TRBV12-3/TRBV12-4|many|TRBJ2-6|.
CASTSGTAVLTF
TGTGCCAGCACGTCCGGGACCGCCGTCCTGACTTTC
>TRBV5-8|few|TRBJ2-5|.
CASSFDKSETQYF
TGTGCCAGCAGCTTCGACAAATCCGAGACCCAGTACTTC
>TRBV7-2|once|TRBJ1-5|.
CASSLASQSNQPQHF
TGTGCCAGCAGCTTAGCGTCCCAGAGCAATCAGCCCCAGCATTTT
>TRBV9|.|TRBJ2-3|TRBD2
CASSFPLGAGGPEDTQYF
TGTGCCAGCAGCTTTCCCCTAGGGGCGGGGGGCCCTGAAGATACGCAGTATTTT
>TRBV7-6|.|TRBJ2-1|.
CASSWRGDGEQFF
TGTGCCAGCAGCTGGAGAGGGGACGGGGAGCAGTTCTTC
>TRBV2|.|TRBJ1-5|.
CASSVNFSQHF
TGTGCCAGCAGTGTGAATTTTTCCCAGCATTTT
>TRBV5-1|.|TRBJ1-4|TRBD1
CASSFQGVNEKLFF
TGCGCCAGCAGCTTCCAGGGGGTTAATGAAAAACTGTTTTTT
>TRBV3-1|.|TRBJ2-3|TRBD1
CASSQRGGHYQSTDTQYF
TGTGCCAGCAGCCAGAGAGGGGGCCACTACCAATCCACAGATACGCAGTATTTT
>TRBV24-1|.|TRBJ2-5|.
CATSAPGETQYF
TGTGCCACCAGCGCCCCCGGGGAGACCCAGTACTTC
>TRBV12-3/TRBV12-4|few|TRBJ1-1|.
CASSSNRGRNTEAFF
TGTGCCAGCAGTTCGAACAGAGGACGGAACACTGAAGCTTTCTTT
>TRBV7-8|few|TRBJ2-3|.
CASSLVSWSTDTQYF
TGTGCCAGCAGCTTAGTGAGTTGGTCCACAGATACGCAGTATTTT
>TRBV5-1|few|TRBJ2-1|TRBD1
CASSLGTGASLGIPFF
TGCGCCAGCAGCTTGGGGACAGGGGCGAGTTTAGGAATACCGTTCTTC
>TRBV24-1|.|TRBJ2-3|.
CATSDLRDFPPDTQYF
TGTGCCACCAGTGATCTCCGGGACTTCCCCCCAGATACGCAGTATTTT
>TRBV24-1|few|TRBJ1-2|.
CATSDPTQASGGYTF
TGTGCCACCAGTGACCCGACGCAGGCATCGGGTGGCTACACCTTC
>TRBV7-9|few|TRBJ1-4|.
CASSQRGTGEKLFF
TGTGCCAGCAGCCAACGTGGGACGGGGGAAAAACTGTTTTTT
>TRBV27|.|TRBJ1-2|.
CASSLESQGDYGYTF
TGTGCCAGCAGTTTGGAGAGCCAGGGCGACTATGGCTACACCTTC
>TRBV5-5|.|TRBJ2-5|TRBD1
CASSLYRGAQETQYF
TGTGCCAGCAGCTTGTACAGGGGGGCTCAAGAGACCCAGTACTTC
>TRBV24-1|few|TRBJ2-2|.
CATSGFRSGQANTGELFF
TGTGCCACCAGTGGCTTTCGATCGGGACAAGCCAACACCGGGGAGCTGTTTTTT
>TRBV20-1|few|TRBJ2-3|TRBD2
CSASLAGGTDTQYF
TGCAGTGCTTCACTAGCGGGGGGCACAGATACGCAGTATTTT
>TRBV20-1|.|TRBJ1-5|TRBD1
CSARDTGQGGGRPQHF
TGCAGTGCTAGAGATACGGGACAGGGGGGGGGCAGGCCCCAGCATTTT
>TRBV5-1|many|TRBJ1-1|TRBD1
CASSWGTGNTEAFF
TGCGCCAGCAGCTGGGGGACAGGGAACACTGAAGCTTTCTTT
>TRBV5-1|few|TRBJ2-2|.
CASSLAGIHGDTGELFF
TGCGCCAGCAGCTTGGCCGGCATCCATGGGGACACCGGGGAGCTGTTTTTT
>TRBV12-3/TRBV12-4|few|TRBJ1-5|TRBD1
CASSSTGKGNQPQHF
TGTGCCAGCAGTTCGACAGGGAAGGGCAATCAGCCCCAGCATTTT
>TRBV27|few|TRBJ2-7|.
CASSLSGPNSYEQYF
TGTGCCAGCAGTTTATCCGGACCAAATTCCTACGAGCAGTACTTC
>TRBV9|few|TRBJ1-4|.
CASSLGGRTAQEKLFF
TGTGCCAGCAGCCTAGGGGGGCGGACGGCTCAAGAAAAACTGTTTTTT
>TRBV20-1|.|TRBJ2-5|TRBD2
CSAGTSGRPWETQHF
TGCAGTGCTGGGACTAGCGGGAGGCCCTGGGAGACCCAGCACTTC
>TRBV10-3|few|TRBJ2-5|.
CAISESGVGRGDQETQYF
TGTGCCATCAGTGAGTCGGGGGTCGGTCGGGGCGACCAAGAGACCCAGTACTTC